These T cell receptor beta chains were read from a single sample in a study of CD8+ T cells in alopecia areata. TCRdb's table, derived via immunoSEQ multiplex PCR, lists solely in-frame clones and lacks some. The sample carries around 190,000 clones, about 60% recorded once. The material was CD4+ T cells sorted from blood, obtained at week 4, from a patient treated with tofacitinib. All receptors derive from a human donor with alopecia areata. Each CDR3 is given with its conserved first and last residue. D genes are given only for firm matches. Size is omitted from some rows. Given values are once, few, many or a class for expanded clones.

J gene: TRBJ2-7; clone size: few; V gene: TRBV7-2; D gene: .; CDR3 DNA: TGTGCCAGCAGCCTCCGATACGAGCAGTACTTC; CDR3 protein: CASSLRYEQYF
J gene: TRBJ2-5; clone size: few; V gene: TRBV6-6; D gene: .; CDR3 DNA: TGTGCCAGCAGTTATACAGGGATTGAGACCCAGTACTTC; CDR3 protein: CASSYTGIETQYF
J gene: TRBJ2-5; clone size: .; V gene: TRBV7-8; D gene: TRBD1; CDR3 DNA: TGTGCCAGCAGCACAAACCCGGGGACAGGGAAAGAGACCCAGTACTTC; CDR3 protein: CASSTNPGTGKETQYF
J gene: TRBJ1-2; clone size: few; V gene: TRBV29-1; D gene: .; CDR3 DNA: TGCAGCGTTGGTGGGGACTATGGCTACACCTTC; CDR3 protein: CSVGGDYGYTF
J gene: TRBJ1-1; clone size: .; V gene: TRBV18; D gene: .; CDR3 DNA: TGTGCCAGCTCACCACTGGACACCCTGAACACTGAAGCTTTCTTT; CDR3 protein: CASSPLDTLNTEAFF
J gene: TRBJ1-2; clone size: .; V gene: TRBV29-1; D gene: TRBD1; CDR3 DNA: TGCAGCGTTCCCCGACAGGGCGGAAACTATGGCTACACCTTC; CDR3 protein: CSVPRQGGNYGYTF
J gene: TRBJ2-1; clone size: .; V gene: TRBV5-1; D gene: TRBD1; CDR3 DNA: TGCGCCAGCAGCTTCACGACAGGGACCTACAATGAGCAGTTCTTC; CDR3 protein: CASSFTTGTYNEQFF
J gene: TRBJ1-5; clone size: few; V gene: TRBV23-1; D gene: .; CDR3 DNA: TGCGCCAGCAGTCCGTTGGGGGCCGGTCGGCATTTT; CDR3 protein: CASSPLGAGRHF
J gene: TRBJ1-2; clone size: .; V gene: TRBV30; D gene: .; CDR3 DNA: TGTGCCTGGAGAGGGCTTTACAATGGCTACACCTTC; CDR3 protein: CAWRGLYNGYTF
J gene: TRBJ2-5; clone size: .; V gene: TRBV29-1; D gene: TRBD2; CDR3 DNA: TGCAGCGTGGCCCAGGGACTAGCGGGGACCCGGGAGACCCAGTACTTC; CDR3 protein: CSVAQGLAGTRETQYF
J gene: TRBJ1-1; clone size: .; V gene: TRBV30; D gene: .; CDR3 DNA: TGTGCCTGGAGTGTGGTCCTGAACACTGAAGCTTTCTTT; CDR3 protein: CAWSVVLNTEAFF
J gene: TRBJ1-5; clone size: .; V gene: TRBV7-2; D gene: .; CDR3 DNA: TGTGCCAGCAGCTTCGGTCTTAATCAGCCCCAGCATTTT; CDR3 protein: CASSFGLNQPQHF
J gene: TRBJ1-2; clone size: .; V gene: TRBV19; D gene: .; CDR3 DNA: TGTGCCAGTAGGGCCTCTGGGACATCTAACTATGGCTACACCTTC; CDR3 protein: CASRASGTSNYGYTF
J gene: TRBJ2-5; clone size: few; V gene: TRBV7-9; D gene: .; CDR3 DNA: TGTGCCAGCAGCCCCGGGGCAGGGGTAGCAGAGACCCAGTACTTC; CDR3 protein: CASSPGAGVAETQYF
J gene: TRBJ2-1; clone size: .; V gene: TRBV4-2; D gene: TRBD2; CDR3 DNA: TGTGCCAGCAGCCAGACTAGCGGGAGTCGCTCCTACAATGAGCAGTTCTTC; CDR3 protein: CASSQTSGSRSYNEQFF
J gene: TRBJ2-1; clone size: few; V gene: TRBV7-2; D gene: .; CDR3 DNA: TGTGCCAGCAGCTTAGCAGCCGACCGGGCCAATGAGCAGTTCTTC; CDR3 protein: CASSLAADRANEQFF
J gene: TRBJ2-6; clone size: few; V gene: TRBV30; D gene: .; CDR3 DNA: TGTGCCTGGAGGCGAGGCCAGAACTCTGGGGCCAACGTCCTGACTTTC; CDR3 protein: CAWRRGQNSGANVLTF
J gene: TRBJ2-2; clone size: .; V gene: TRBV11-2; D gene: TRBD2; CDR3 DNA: TGTGCCAGCAGCACCAACCCGGGAGGTAGAACCGGGGAGCTGTTTTTT; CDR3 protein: CASSTNPGGRTGELFF
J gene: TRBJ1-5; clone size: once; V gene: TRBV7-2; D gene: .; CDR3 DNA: TGTGCCAGCAGCTTATCCTACGATCAGCCCCAGCATTTT; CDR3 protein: CASSLSYDQPQHF
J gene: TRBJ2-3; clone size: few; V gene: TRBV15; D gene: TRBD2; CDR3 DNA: TGTGCCACCAGCAGAGGAACTAGCGGAAGCACAGATACGCAGTATTTT; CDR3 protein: CATSRGTSGSTDTQYF
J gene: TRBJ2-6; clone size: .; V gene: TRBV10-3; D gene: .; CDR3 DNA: TGTGCCATCAGTGCTGCAGGGCTCGGGGCCAACGTCCTGACTTTC; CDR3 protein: CAISAAGLGANVLTF
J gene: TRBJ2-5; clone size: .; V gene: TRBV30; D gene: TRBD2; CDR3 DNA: TGTGCAGCGGGGATCGGAGAGGGGTTACAAGAGACCCAGTACTTC; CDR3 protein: CAAGIGEGLQETQYF
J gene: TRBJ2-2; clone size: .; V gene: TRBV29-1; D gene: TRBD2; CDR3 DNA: TGCAGCGTTGAAACTAGGACGGGAGGGGTGAACACCGGGGAGCTGTTTTTT; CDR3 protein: CSVETRTGGVNTGELFF
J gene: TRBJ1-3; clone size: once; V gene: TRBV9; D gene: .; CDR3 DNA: TGTGCCAGCAGCGTAGGAATTGAGGCTGGAAACACCATATATTTT; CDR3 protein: CASSVGIEAGNTIYF
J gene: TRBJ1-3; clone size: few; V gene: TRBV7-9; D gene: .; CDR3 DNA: TGTGCCAGCAGCTCTTCAGGGGATACCATATATTTT; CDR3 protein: CASSSSGDTIYF
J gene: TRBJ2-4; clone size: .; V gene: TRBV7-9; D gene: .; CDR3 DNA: TGTGCCAGCGGGACCGCATCACCCTACAAAAACATTCAGTACTTC; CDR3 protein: CASGTASPYKNIQYF
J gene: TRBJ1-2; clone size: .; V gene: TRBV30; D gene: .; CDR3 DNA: TGTGCCTGGACCCATAAACAGGGAAGGGGCTACACCTTC; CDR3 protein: CAWTHKQGRGYTF
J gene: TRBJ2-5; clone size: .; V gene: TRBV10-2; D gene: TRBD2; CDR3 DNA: TGCGCCAGCAGCTGGACTAGCGGGAGCGGGGAGACCCAGTACTTC; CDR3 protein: CASSWTSGSGETQYF
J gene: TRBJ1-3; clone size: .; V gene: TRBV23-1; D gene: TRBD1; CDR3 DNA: TGCGCCAGCAGTCACCGTCTACAGGGGGTGGGAAACACCATATATTTT; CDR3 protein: CASSHRLQGVGNTIYF
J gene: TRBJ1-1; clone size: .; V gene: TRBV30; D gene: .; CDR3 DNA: TGTGCCAGCAAAGCTAACACTGAAGCTTTCTTT; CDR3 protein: CASKANTEAFF
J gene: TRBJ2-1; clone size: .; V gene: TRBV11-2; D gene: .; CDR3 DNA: TGTGCCAGCAGCTTAGATCCCTGGGACGATGAGCAGTTCTTC; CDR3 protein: CASSLDPWDDEQFF
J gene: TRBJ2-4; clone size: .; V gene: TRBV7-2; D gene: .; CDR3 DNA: TGTGCCAGCAGCTTAGATGCTGTAGCCAAAAACATTCAGTACTTC; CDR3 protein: CASSLDAVAKNIQYF
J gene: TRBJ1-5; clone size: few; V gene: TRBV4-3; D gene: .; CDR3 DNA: TGCGCCAGCAGCGCCCAGGAAAGTAGCAATCAGCCCCAGCATTTT; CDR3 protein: CASSAQESSNQPQHF
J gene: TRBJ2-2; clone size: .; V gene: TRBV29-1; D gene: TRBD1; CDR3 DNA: TGCAGCGCTAGACCGGGACAGGGAAACACCGGGGAGCTGTTTTTT; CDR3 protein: CSARPGQGNTGELFF
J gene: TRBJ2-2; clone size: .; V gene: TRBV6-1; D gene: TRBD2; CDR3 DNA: TGTGCCAGCAGTGAACTCCTAGCGGGCTGGACCGGGGAGCTGTTTTTT; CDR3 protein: CASSELLAGWTGELFF
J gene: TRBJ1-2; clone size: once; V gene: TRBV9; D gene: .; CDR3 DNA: TGTGCCAGCAGCGAGGGCCGTGGCTACACCTTC; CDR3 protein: CASSEGRGYTF
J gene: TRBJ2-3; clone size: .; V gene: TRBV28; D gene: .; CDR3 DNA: TGTGCCAGCAGTTTATGGCAGGCGAGCACAGATACGCAGTATTTT; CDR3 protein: CASSLWQASTDTQYF
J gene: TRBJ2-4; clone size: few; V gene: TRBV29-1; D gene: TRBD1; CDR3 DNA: TGCAGCGGAACCACCGGGACAGGGAGGGGAAACATTCAGTACTTC; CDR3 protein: CSGTTGTGRGNIQYF
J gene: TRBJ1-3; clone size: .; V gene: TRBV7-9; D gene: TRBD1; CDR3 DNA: TGTGCCAGCAACAGGGGAAGTGGAAACACCATATATTTT; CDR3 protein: CASNRGSGNTIYF
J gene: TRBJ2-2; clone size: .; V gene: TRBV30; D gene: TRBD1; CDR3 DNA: TGTGCCTGGAGCAGGACAGGGGGTAACACCGGGGAGCTGTTTTTT; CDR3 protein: CAWSRTGGNTGELFF
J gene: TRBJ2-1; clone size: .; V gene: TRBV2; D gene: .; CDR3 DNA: TGTGCCAGCAGCGCCCGGGACTTCTCCTACAATGAGCAGTTCTTC; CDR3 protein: CASSARDFSYNEQFF